This is a list of T cell receptor beta chains from one sample in a study. TCRdb used MiXCR to reprocess the RT-PCR reads, holding one entry per CDR3 protein. The sample holds about 680,000 distinct CDR3 sequences, 12% to 15% seen once. The sequenced sample was memory CD4+ T cells from blood. These receptors came from a female donor in good health, serving as a healthy control. CDR3s include the opening cysteine and the closing phenylalanine or tryptophan. D genes are given only for firm matches. Not all rows give a size; the values are once, few, many and, for expanded clones, a class.

j_call | v_call | d_call | clone_size | cdr3_nt | cdr3_aa
TRBJ1-1 | TRBV6-1 | TRBD1 | few | TGTGCCAGCAGTACATACCCGGACAGGGGAGGTACTGAAGCTTTCTTT | CASSTYPDRGGTEAFF
TRBJ2-5 | TRBV7-2 | NA | NA | TGTGCCAGCAGCTTATCTTCGGGCACCTGGGAGACCCAGTACTTC | CASSLSSGTWETQYF
TRBJ1-6 | TRBV12-3/TRBV12-4 | NA | few | TGTGCCAGCAGCCGTACAGGGAGGGCTTCACCCCTCCACTTT | CASSRTGRASPLHF
TRBJ2-3 | TRBV6-2/TRBV6-3 | TRBD2 | few | TGTGCCAGCAGTTACCCCGGACTAGACCCAGCCCTTGGGGATACGCAGTATTTT | CASSYPGLDPALGDTQYF
TRBJ1-4 | TRBV6-6 | NA | few | TGTGCCAGCAGGGGAAACACTAATGAAAAACTGTTTTTT | CASRGNTNEKLFF
TRBJ2-2 | TRBV5-1 | NA | NA | TGCGCCAGCAGCTTGAGGGAAGTGTCCGGGGAGCTGTTTTTT | CASSLREVSGELFF
TRBJ1-2 | TRBV3-1 | NA | NA | TGTGCCAGCAGTCGGGGGAAGGGGCCGGCAGCTAACTATGGCTACACCTTC | CASSRGKGPAANYGYTF
TRBJ2-2 | TRBV5-1 | NA | many | TGCGCCAGCAGTACCCTACTGGGCACCGGGGAGCTGTTTTTT | CASSTLLGTGELFF
TRBJ1-2 | TRBV5-1 | TRBD1 | NA | TGCGCCAGCAGCTTGCAAGGGGGCGGGAAATATGGCTACACCTTC | CASSLQGGGKYGYTF
TRBJ2-2 | TRBV5-4 | TRBD2 | NA | TGTGCCAGCAGCTTGACGGCGGGAGGGCCCAACACCGGGGAGCTGTTTTTT | CASSLTAGGPNTGELFF
TRBJ2-2 | TRBV20-1 | NA | NA | TGCAGTGCTAGAGAGGGTGGACAGACCGGGGAGCTGTTTTTT | CSAREGGQTGELFF
TRBJ1-5 | TRBV6-2/TRBV6-3 | NA | few | TGTGCCAGCAGTCCAGGGTTAAAGAATTGGAGCAATCAGCCCCAGCATTTT | CASSPGLKNWSNQPQHF
TRBJ2-6 | TRBV20-1 | NA | few | TGCAGTGGAGACGGGTCTGGGGCCAACGTCCTGACTTTC | CSGDGSGANVLTF
TRBJ2-2 | TRBV4-3 | TRBD2 | few | TGCGCCAGCAGCCGAGGGACTAGCGGGAGTTATGGCGGGGAGCTGTTTTTT | CASSRGTSGSYGGELFF
TRBJ1-5 | TRBV20-1 | NA | NA | TGCAGTGCTTCCAGCGGAGTTCAGCCCCAGCATTTT | CSASSGVQPQHF
TRBJ2-3 | TRBV5-1 | NA | many | TGCGCCAGCAGCTTGCAGGGAGCGGATACGCAGTATTTT | CASSLQGADTQYF
TRBJ2-1 | TRBV7-2 | NA | many | TGTGCCAGCAGCTCGCACAATGAGCAGTTCTTC | CASSSHNEQFF
TRBJ1-3 | TRBV4-3 | NA | NA | TGCGCCAGCAGCCCGCAGCCCTCGGGACTTTCGTCTGGAAACACCATATATTTT | CASSPQPSGLSSGNTIYF
TRBJ1-1 | TRBV7-6 | NA | NA | TGTGCCAGCAGCTCCCTCTTAAACGGGGGAGCTTTCTTT | CASSSLLNGGAFF
TRBJ2-1 | TRBV3-1 | NA | many | TGTGCCAGCAGCCATCCCTGGACAGAGCAGTTCTTC | CASSHPWTEQFF
TRBJ1-1 | TRBV20-1 | TRBD1 | many | TGCAGTCCCACGCGACAGGGAATTATTGGGTACACTGAAGCTTTCTTT | CSPTRQGIIGYTEAFF
TRBJ2-7 | TRBV5-1 | NA | few | TGCGCCAGCAGCTTGGGACCCCTAGCGAACTACGAGCAGTACTTC | CASSLGPLANYEQYF
TRBJ2-7 | TRBV25-1 | NA | few | TGTGCCAGCAGTGAATTAAGCGGCAGGGGGGTGCAGTACTTC | CASSELSGRGVQYF
TRBJ1-1 | TRBV10-3 | NA | NA | TGTGCCATCTGGGCAGGGGAGTTGTTCGGTGAAGCTTTCTTT | CAIWAGELFGEAFF
TRBJ1-1 | TRBV20-1 | NA | NA | TGCAGTGCTAGAGATCAGGAGACCATGCTTCTGGGGCTGAACACTGAAGCTTTCTTT | CSARDQETMLLGLNTEAFF
TRBJ1-1 | TRBV9 | NA | NA | TGTGCCAGCAGCGTAGTGGGGGGCCCAGCTTTCTTT | CASSVVGGPAFF
TRBJ2-1 | TRBV4-3 | NA | few | TGCGCCAGCAGCCATGTGGGGGCCTACAATGAGCAGTTCTTC | CASSHVGAYNEQFF
TRBJ1-2 | TRBV20-1 | TRBD1 | few | TGCAGTGCCCTCGGGACAGGGGAACTCTCTGGCTACACCTTC | CSALGTGELSGYTF
TRBJ1-2 | TRBV7-2 | NA | few | TGTGCCAGCAGCTCGAGACTAGAGGGCTACACCTTC | CASSSRLEGYTF
TRBJ2-5 | TRBV7-2 | NA | many | TGTGCCAGCAGCCGACAGTTACGTGAGACCCAGTACTTC | CASSRQLRETQYF
TRBJ2-5 | TRBV15 | NA | few | TGTGCCACCAGCGCGGGACCACCCCCAGAGACCCAGTACTTC | CATSAGPPPETQYF
TRBJ2-3 | TRBV20-1 | NA | few | TGCAGTGCTGGAGAGGGAAGCACAGATACGCAGTATTTT | CSAGEGSTDTQYF
TRBJ1-1 | TRBV27 | NA | many | TGTGCCAGCAGTGTTGGGGCTTGGACTGAAGCTTTCTTT | CASSVGAWTEAFF
TRBJ2-7 | TRBV5-1 | NA | few | TGCGCCAGCAGCCACGGAGGGGGAGGGCCACTGAGGAGCTCCTACGAGCAGTACTTC | CASSHGGGGPLRSSYEQYF
TRBJ1-3 | TRBV5-1 | NA | NA | TGCGCCAGCAGCTCCACCGGGGGCACCATATATTTT | CASSSTGGTIYF